Listed below are T cell receptor beta chains from one sample, sequenced in a study of neurological immune-mediated disorders. TCRdb re-derived calls from the 5' RACE reads in MiXCR, one entry per CDR3 protein. The table has tens of thousands of distinct CDR3 sequences, 3% to 4% seen once. The specimen was PBMCs. The receptors were sampled from a man aged 35-49 years with multiple sclerosis. Each CDR3 is given with its conserved first and last residue. D genes are given only for firm matches. Clone sizes are given selectively: once, few, many, or a class where the clone is expanded.

V gene	J gene	D gene	clone size	CDR3 DNA	CDR3 protein
TRBV5-1	TRBJ2-3	TRBD1	many	TGCGCCAGCAGCTTGTTGGGACAGGGCTCAGATACGCAGTATTTT	CASSLLGQGSDTQYF
TRBV12-3/TRBV12-4	TRBJ1-1	-	many	TGTGCCAGCCAGGAAGGGGGCACTGAAGCTTTCTTT	CASQEGGTEAFF
TRBV5-1	TRBJ2-7	-	many	TGCGCCAGCAGCTTGTCAGAGAACTCCTACGAGCAGTACTTC	CASSLSENSYEQYF
TRBV4-2	TRBJ1-1	-	many	TGTGCCAGCAGCCAAGGAGAAAACTGGCTAGCTTTCTTT	CASSQGENWLAFF
TRBV9	TRBJ2-3	-	many	TGTGCCAGCAGCGAGGTTGGCACAGATACGCAGTATTTT	CASSEVGTDTQYF
TRBV5-1	TRBJ2-2	TRBD2	many	TGCGCCAGCAGCTTCGGACTAGCACGAACGAACACCGGGGAGCTGTTTTTT	CASSFGLARTNTGELFF
TRBV20-1	TRBJ1-6	-	-	TGCAGTGCTGCGCCCTCCTATAATTCACCCCTCAACTTT	CSAAPSYNSPLNF
TRBV6-2/TRBV6-3	TRBJ1-5	-	many	TGTGCCAGCAGTTACCGCGGATACAATCAGCCCCAGCATTTT	CASSYRGYNQPQHF
TRBV15	TRBJ2-1	-	many	TGTGCCACCAGCAGAGATAATAGGGGGACCTACAATGAGCAGTTCTTC	CATSRDNRGTYNEQFF
TRBV3-1	TRBJ2-5	-	few	TGTGCCAGCAGCCAAAATTCGATTCCCGGGGAGACCCAGTACTTC	CASSQNSIPGETQYF
TRBV2	TRBJ2-2	-	many	TGTGCCAGCAGTAGGGACTTCTCGAACACCGGGGAGCTGTTTTTT	CASSRDFSNTGELFF
TRBV20-1	TRBJ2-1	TRBD2	many	TGCAGTGCTAGTAAGCTAGCGGGGTCCTGGGGGAATGAGCAGTTCTTC	CSASKLAGSWGNEQFF
TRBV3-1	TRBJ2-1	TRBD2	many	TGTGCCAGCAGCCCGTATAGCGGGGGGGCCGCTGTTGAGCAGTTCTTC	CASSPYSGGAAVEQFF
TRBV11-2	TRBJ2-3	TRBD1	many	TGTGCCAGCAGCTTAGACTTATGGGACAGTGCAGATACGCAGTATTTT	CASSLDLWDSADTQYF
TRBV20-1	TRBJ2-7	TRBD1	many	TGCAGTGCTCTTCCGGGACAGGGGAGTAGCGAGCAGTACTTC	CSALPGQGSSEQYF
TRBV7-8	TRBJ1-4	-	many	TGTGCCAGCAGCTCCCCAGGGGCGGGTGAAAAACTGTTTTTT	CASSSPGAGEKLFF
TRBV7-9	TRBJ1-1	-	many	TGTGCCAGCCACCCCGGGATGGACACTGAAGCTTTCTTT	CASHPGMDTEAFF
TRBV12-3/TRBV12-4	TRBJ2-5	-	many	TGTGCCAGCAGTTTTGGCCCCAGGGAGACCCAGTACTTC	CASSFGPRETQYF